The rows below give T cell receptor beta chains drawn from one sample of a study of blood T cell repertoires in COVID-19. Profiled with immunoSEQ multiplex PCR; TCRdb holds only in-frame clones, not every one. This repertoire shows fewer than 400,000 clones, around nine tenths found once; its top ten account for about 1.7%. Sequences were obtained from PBMCs or T cells enriched from blood (not recorded which). All receptors derive from a woman aged 30 to 39 who had recovered from COVID-19. CDR3s include the opening cysteine and the closing phenylalanine or tryptophan. Each record gives: D gene, J gene, clone size, V gene, CDR3 protein, CDR3 DNA. The D gene is left open where the match is weak. Expanded clones get a size class; other rows say once, few or many, or leave the size out.

D gene: TRBD1; J gene: TRBJ2-2; clone size: .; V gene: TRBV9; CDR3 protein: CASSARDRVTGELFF; CDR3 DNA: TGTGCCAGCAGCGCGCGGGACAGGGTCACCGGGGAGCTGTTTTTT
D gene: .; J gene: TRBJ2-7; clone size: .; V gene: TRBV30; CDR3 protein: CAWSKSTYEQYF; CDR3 DNA: TGTGCCTGGAGTAAGTCTACCTACGAGCAGTACTTC
D gene: .; J gene: TRBJ2-1; clone size: .; V gene: TRBV24-1; CDR3 protein: CATSALANPSWNEQFF; CDR3 DNA: TGTGCCACCAGTGCCCTGGCCAACCCGTCGTGGAATGAGCAGTTCTTC
D gene: TRBD1; J gene: TRBJ1-1; clone size: .; V gene: TRBV7-9; CDR3 protein: CASSSRTGSLNTEAFF; CDR3 DNA: TGTGCCAGCAGTTCACGGACAGGGTCCCTGAACACTGAAGCTTTCTTT
D gene: TRBD2; J gene: TRBJ2-2; clone size: once; V gene: TRBV19; CDR3 protein: CASSTTSGGAGTGELFF; CDR3 DNA: TGTGCCAGTAGTACAACTAGCGGGGGGGCCGGTACCGGGGAGCTGTTTTTT
D gene: TRBD2; J gene: TRBJ2-1; clone size: .; V gene: TRBV19; CDR3 protein: CASSLLSGGAHEQFF; CDR3 DNA: TGTGCCAGTAGTTTACTTAGCGGGGGGGCCCATGAGCAGTTCTTC
D gene: .; J gene: TRBJ2-1; clone size: .; V gene: TRBV5-1; CDR3 protein: CASSLDTYNEQFF; CDR3 DNA: TGCGCCAGCAGCTTAGACACCTACAATGAGCAGTTCTTC
D gene: TRBD1; J gene: TRBJ1-4; clone size: .; V gene: TRBV27; CDR3 protein: CASSLGTGWNEKLFF; CDR3 DNA: TGTGCCAGCAGTTTGGGGACAGGGTGGAATGAAAAACTGTTTTTT
D gene: .; J gene: TRBJ1-2; clone size: .; V gene: TRBV4-2; CDR3 protein: CASSQGPRVPFYGYTF; CDR3 DNA: TGTGCCAGCAGCCAAGGTCCACGGGTCCCCTTCTATGGCTACACCTTC
D gene: .; J gene: TRBJ1-5; clone size: few; V gene: TRBV5-8; CDR3 protein: CASRPEEGRRNQPQHF; CDR3 DNA: TGTGCCAGCAGGCCAGAGGAGGGCCGACGGAATCAGCCCCAGCATTTT
D gene: TRBD2; J gene: TRBJ2-7; clone size: .; V gene: TRBV27; CDR3 protein: CASSLREGPYEQYF; CDR3 DNA: TGTGCCAGCAGTTTGCGGGAGGGCCCCTACGAGCAGTACTTC
D gene: .; J gene: TRBJ2-3; clone size: .; V gene: TRBV7-9; CDR3 protein: CASRKRTARNFSTQYF; CDR3 DNA: TGTGCCAGCAGAAAACGGACAGCCCGGAATTTTTCTACGCAGTATTTT
D gene: .; J gene: TRBJ2-2; clone size: .; V gene: TRBV24-1; CDR3 protein: CATSDLRIGELFF; CDR3 DNA: TGTGCCACCAGTGATTTGCGTATCGGGGAGCTGTTTTTT
D gene: .; J gene: TRBJ1-2; clone size: .; V gene: TRBV5-4; CDR3 protein: CASSFEGAYGYTF; CDR3 DNA: TGTGCCAGCAGCTTTGAGGGAGCCTATGGCTACACCTTC
D gene: TRBD2; J gene: TRBJ2-7; clone size: .; V gene: TRBV5-6; CDR3 protein: CASSPYTSGGSYEQYF; CDR3 DNA: TGTGCCAGCAGTCCCTACACTAGCGGGGGATCCTACGAGCAGTACTTC
D gene: .; J gene: TRBJ1-2; clone size: .; V gene: TRBV5-6; CDR3 protein: CASSLVSGVRGYTF; CDR3 DNA: TGTGCCAGCAGCTTGGTCTCGGGGGTGAGAGGCTACACCTTC
D gene: .; J gene: TRBJ2-7; clone size: .; V gene: TRBV7-9; CDR3 protein: CASSSRQTSYEQYF; CDR3 DNA: TGTGCCAGCAGCTCCAGACAGACCTCCTACGAGCAGTACTTC
D gene: .; J gene: TRBJ2-7; clone size: .; V gene: TRBV18; CDR3 protein: CASSPRTVYEQYF; CDR3 DNA: TGTGCCAGCTCACCAAGGACAGTCTACGAGCAGTACTTC
D gene: TRBD1; J gene: TRBJ2-7; clone size: .; V gene: TRBV6-5; CDR3 protein: CASPKGTGGYEQYF; CDR3 DNA: TGTGCCAGCCCGAAGGGGACAGGGGGCTACGAGCAGTACTTC
D gene: .; J gene: TRBJ2-3; clone size: .; V gene: TRBV7-6; CDR3 protein: CASSLRLPGGTDTQYF; CDR3 DNA: TGTGCCAGCAGCTTACGACTTCCAGGGGGCACAGATACGCAGTATTTT
D gene: .; J gene: TRBJ1-1; clone size: .; V gene: TRBV5-1; CDR3 protein: CASSLELFTEAFF; CDR3 DNA: TGCGCCAGCAGCTTGGAACTGTTCACTGAAGCTTTCTTT
D gene: TRBD1; J gene: TRBJ1-1; clone size: .; V gene: TRBV11-3; CDR3 protein: CASSARQGSTEAFF; CDR3 DNA: TGTGCCAGCAGCGCCCGACAGGGAAGCACTGAAGCTTTCTTT
D gene: .; J gene: TRBJ1-2; clone size: .; V gene: TRBV25-1; CDR3 protein: CASSETGAYGYTF; CDR3 DNA: TGTGCCAGCAGTGAAACAGGTGCATATGGCTACACCTTC
D gene: TRBD1; J gene: TRBJ1-1; clone size: .; V gene: TRBV10-3; CDR3 protein: CAISRGEDTEAFF; CDR3 DNA: TGTGCCATTTCCAGGGGGGAGGACACTGAAGCTTTCTTT
D gene: .; J gene: TRBJ2-5; clone size: once; V gene: TRBV15; CDR3 protein: CATSSPRDFQETQYF; CDR3 DNA: TGTGCCACCAGCTCCCCCCGGGATTTTCAAGAGACCCAGTACTTC
D gene: TRBD1; J gene: TRBJ1-6; clone size: .; V gene: TRBV27; CDR3 protein: CASSLSVTGGGRSPLHF; CDR3 DNA: TGTGCCAGCAGTTTATCAGTAACAGGGGGGGGGAGATCACCCCTCCACTTT
D gene: TRBD1; J gene: TRBJ1-5; clone size: .; V gene: TRBV7-8; CDR3 protein: CASSSPLQGVAQHF; CDR3 DNA: TGTGCCAGCAGCTCGCCACTACAGGGGGTAGCCCAGCATTTT
D gene: TRBD2; J gene: TRBJ2-5; clone size: .; V gene: TRBV2; CDR3 protein: CASSYQIRTSGIEETQYF; CDR3 DNA: TGTGCCAGCAGTTACCAGATCAGGACTAGCGGGATAGAAGAGACCCAGTACTTC
D gene: TRBD2; J gene: TRBJ2-4; clone size: .; V gene: TRBV2; CDR3 protein: CASSEGSSGRGDVIQYF; CDR3 DNA: TGTGCCAGCAGTGAAGGGAGTAGCGGGAGAGGTGACGTCATTCAGTACTTC
D gene: .; J gene: TRBJ1-5; clone size: .; V gene: TRBV19; CDR3 protein: CASRDSLGNQPQHF; CDR3 DNA: TGTGCCAGTAGAGACTCCCTGGGCAATCAGCCCCAGCATTTT
D gene: .; J gene: TRBJ2-7; clone size: .; V gene: TRBV28; CDR3 protein: CASSDATVRSYPF; CDR3 DNA: TGTGCCAGCAGTGACGCGACAGTTCGCAGTTATCCCTTC
D gene: .; J gene: TRBJ2-1; clone size: .; V gene: TRBV2; CDR3 protein: CASSVRADLSYNEQFF; CDR3 DNA: TGTGCCAGCAGTGTCAGGGCTGACCTCTCCTACAATGAGCAGTTCTTC
D gene: TRBD2; J gene: TRBJ2-7; clone size: .; V gene: TRBV15; CDR3 protein: CATSRDSGSEYEQYF; CDR3 DNA: TGTGCCACCAGCAGAGATAGCGGGAGCGAGTACGAGCAGTACTTC
D gene: TRBD2; J gene: TRBJ2-1; clone size: few; V gene: TRBV4-1; CDR3 protein: CASSQEGASGRSYNEQFF; CDR3 DNA: TGCGCCAGCAGCCAAGAGGGGGCTAGCGGGAGGTCCTACAATGAGCAGTTCTTC
D gene: .; J gene: TRBJ2-7; clone size: once; V gene: TRBV13; CDR3 protein: CASSFYVAGASSEQYF; CDR3 DNA: TGTGCCAGCAGCTTTTACGTGGCAGGGGCCTCCTCCGAGCAGTACTTC
D gene: .; J gene: TRBJ2-5; clone size: .; V gene: TRBV7-2; CDR3 protein: CASSLLAGQETQYF; CDR3 DNA: TGTGCCAGCAGCTTATTGGCGGGGCAAGAGACCCAGTACTTC
D gene: .; J gene: TRBJ2-5; clone size: .; V gene: TRBV10-1; CDR3 protein: CASSRTRGETQYF; CDR3 DNA: TGCGCCAGCAGTAGGACCCGAGGGGAGACCCAGTACTTC
D gene: .; J gene: TRBJ2-7; clone size: .; V gene: TRBV7-2; CDR3 protein: CASSLEGAGVSYEQYF; CDR3 DNA: TGTGCCAGCAGCTTAGAAGGTGCAGGGGTCTCCTACGAGCAGTACTTC
D gene: .; J gene: TRBJ2-5; clone size: .; V gene: TRBV6-2/TRBV6-3; CDR3 protein: CASSGGETQYF; CDR3 DNA: TGTGCCAGCAGTGGAGGGGAGACCCAGTACTTC
D gene: TRBD2; J gene: TRBJ2-4; clone size: .; V gene: TRBV6-5; CDR3 protein: CASNSGRLNIQYF; CDR3 DNA: TGTGCCAGCAATAGCGGGAGGTTAAACATTCAGTACTTC
D gene: .; J gene: TRBJ1-5; clone size: .; V gene: TRBV28; CDR3 protein: CASRGGRNQPQHF; CDR3 DNA: TGTGCCAGCAGGGGAGGAAGGAATCAGCCCCAGCATTTT
D gene: TRBD1; J gene: TRBJ2-6; clone size: .; V gene: TRBV19; CDR3 protein: CASTGQGATGANVLTF; CDR3 DNA: TGTGCCAGTACGGGACAGGGGGCAACTGGGGCCAACGTCCTGACTTTC
D gene: .; J gene: TRBJ2-7; clone size: .; V gene: TRBV6-5; CDR3 protein: CASARAYEQYF; CDR3 DNA: TGTGCCAGCGCCAGGGCCTACGAGCAGTACTTC
D gene: TRBD2; J gene: TRBJ2-1; clone size: once; V gene: TRBV2; CDR3 protein: CASRQSGLAGGEQFF; CDR3 DNA: TGTGCCAGCAGGCAATCGGGACTAGCGGGGGGTGAGCAGTTCTTC
D gene: TRBD1; J gene: TRBJ2-7; clone size: .; V gene: TRBV7-6; CDR3 protein: CASSAGQGDPYEQYF; CDR3 DNA: TGTGCCAGCAGCGCAGGACAGGGGGACCCCTACGAGCAGTACTTC
D gene: TRBD1; J gene: TRBJ1-2; clone size: .; V gene: TRBV6-2/TRBV6-3; CDR3 protein: CASSYPGTGLF; CDR3 DNA: TGTGCCAGCAGTTACCCCGGGACAGGACTCTTC
D gene: TRBD2; J gene: TRBJ2-1; clone size: once; V gene: TRBV19; CDR3 protein: CASSLRTRNNEQFF; CDR3 DNA: TGTGCCAGTAGCCTAAGGACTAGAAACAATGAGCAGTTCTTC
D gene: TRBD1; J gene: TRBJ1-1; clone size: .; V gene: TRBV11-2; CDR3 protein: CASIRQGRGMNTEAFF; CDR3 DNA: TGTGCCAGCATCAGACAGGGACGGGGCATGAACACTGAAGCTTTCTTT